Each of the 25 T cell receptor beta chains below was sequenced from the same sample in a study of blood T cell repertoires in COVID-19. Profiled with immunoSEQ multiplex PCR; TCRdb holds only in-frame clones, not every one. This table has roughly 250,000 clones, 88% appearing once. The sample comprised peripheral blood. These receptors all come from a woman aged 40 to 50 who had recovered from COVID-19.

The chain couples TRBV5-8 to TRBJ2-7, with TRBD2 matching 7 bases. CDR3 size: 14 residues. V shed 4 bases, J shed 3 bases, and the junction held 7 bases outside the gene matches. Looked up from germline, CDR1 is SGHTS and CDR2 is YDEGEE. The CDR3 is CASSPTGGSYEQYF. CDR3 DNA sequence: TGTGCCAGCAGCCCAACGGGCGGGAGCTACGAGCAGTACTTC.

The chain links TRBV6-5 to TRBJ1-4, with 8 bases that match TRBD1. The CDR3 runs to 14 residues. Germline V lookup: CDR1 MNHEY, CDR2 SVGAGI. The J segment lost 2 bases and the V segment lost 7 bases, leaving 3 bases of the junction unmatched. The CDR3 DNA reads as TGTGCCAGCACCCGACAGGGGACTAATGAAAAACTGTTTTTT. Residues: CASTRQGTNEKLFF.

The chain combines TRBV6-4 with TRBJ2-2, with 8 nucleotides matching TRBD2. This CDR3 region has 14 residues. The J segment lost 6 bases and the V segment lost 6 bases, leaving 6 bases of the junction unmatched. The germline gives CDR1 MRHNA, CDR2 SNTAGT. CDR3 sequence: CASRPGLGSGELFF. CDR3 coding DNA: TGTGCCAGCAGGCCGGGACTAGGGTCCGGGGAGCTGTTTTTT.

This clone appeared a single time. The chain has TRBV12-3 or TRBV12-4 and TRBJ1-2; perhaps TRBD1 as D (5 bases). The CDR3 is made up of 12 amino acids. The V end was cut by 8 bases, the J end by 7 bases, with 14 bases between. The CDR3 here is CASGGGSTGYTF. The CDR3 bases are TGTGCCAGCGGGGGGGGATCCACTGGCTACACCTTC.

Details on this clone: Sequence at one end of the junction differs from germline and may be a read error. The gene calls are TRBV18 and TRBJ1-4, with a weak D call TRBD1 (5 bases). Looked up from germline, CDR1 is KGHSH and CDR2 is LQKENI. This CDR3 is 16 amino acids long. CDR3 nucleotide sequence: TGTGCCAGCTCCCCACGGGGGGACCCAACTAATGAAAAACTGTTTTTT. It is translated as CASSPRGDPTNEKLFF.

The chain combines TRBV10-3 with TRBJ2-7; TRBD1 matches 9 bases. The length of the CDR3 is 15 residues. The ends lost 6 bases at V and 0 bases at J; junction bases unmatched: 6. Germline loops: CDR1 ENHRY, CDR2 SYGVKD. CDR3 residues: CAIRTTGGSSYEQYF. The CDR3 bases are TGTGCCATCAGAACGACAGGGGGGAGCTCCTACGAGCAGTACTTC.

V and J are TRBV27 and TRBJ1-1; D possibly corresponds to TRBD1 (6 bases). CDR1 MNHEY and CDR2 SMNVEV come from the germline V gene (reference sequence). V shed 3 bases and J shed 7 bases, with 15 bases lying between them. The CDR3 totals 14 residues. The CDR3 sequence is CASSLGRDTGEAFF. The CDR3 DNA reads as TGTGCCAGCAGTTTGGGGAGGGACACAGGTGAAGCTTTCTTT.

The rearrangement links TRBV27 to TRBJ2-5, with 10 bases identical to TRBD2. Germline CDR1 is MNHEY and CDR2 is SMNVEV (reference sequence). The CDR3 is 17 residues long. Trimming removed 6 bases from V and 5 bases from J; junction bases left unmatched: 15. CDR3 in amino acids: CASSHGGASGRFETQYF. The DNA of the CDR3 is TGTGCCAGCAGCCATGGGGGTGCTAGCGGGAGATTTGAGACCCAGTACTTC.

The chain joins TRBV14 to TRBJ1-2; the D is unclear. The germline V gene encodes CDR1 SGHDN and CDR2 FVKESK. Trimming shortened V by 3 bases and J by 4 bases, and 12 bases separated the two germline ends. This CDR3 region has 14 residues. CDR3 sequence reads: CASSQTPLGYGYTF. The DNA for the CDR3 is TGTGCCAGCAGCCAGACACCACTAGGCTATGGCTACACCTTC.

This clone appeared once. The chain couples TRBV29-1 to TRBJ2-7, with TRBD1 matching 10 bases. CDR3 length: 14 residues. Germline V gives CDR1 SQVTM, CDR2 ANQGSEA. With V trimmed by 7 bases and J by 0 bases, 6 bases remained unmatched. Here the CDR3 DNA reads TGCAGCGCGTGGGGGACAGGGGCCTCCTACGAGCAGTACTTC. Translated: CSAWGTGASYEQYF.

The chain uses TRBV5-6 and TRBJ1-5; 10 bases line up with TRBD1. Germline V lookup: CDR1 SGHDT, CDR2 YYEEEE. The CDR3 runs to 17 residues. V was pared by 4 bases and J by 1 base, with 8 bases of the junction left unmatched. CDR3 region: CASSRDRGIASNQPQHF. CDR3 nucleotide sequence: TGTGCCAGCAGCCGGGACAGGGGAATAGCGAGCAATCAGCCCCAGCATTTT.

The CDR3 nucleotides are TGTGCCACCAGTACAACCGCCACAGATACGCAGTATTTT. This sequence encodes CATSTTATDTQYF. This chain connects TRBV24-1 to TRBJ2-3; D unresolved. Deletions cut 6 bases from V and 2 bases from J, with 8 bases between. CDR3 length: 13 amino acids. Germline CDR1 KGHDR, CDR2 SFDVKD.

This chain links TRBV30 with TRBJ2-3; D gene uncertain. CDR3 size: 12 residues. Between the trimmed V and J ends, which lost 0 bases and 6 bases, there was a span of 7 bases. Per germline, CDR1 GTSNPN and CDR2 SVGIG (reference sequence). The CDR3 here is CAWSVRFDTQYF. The CDR3 DNA sequence: TGTGCCTGGAGTGTACGGTTTGATACGCAGTATTTT.

The rearrangement uses TRBV4-3 and TRBJ1-6; TRBD1 might be the D (6 bases). The CDR3 consists of 16 residues. From germline, CDR1 is LGHNA and CDR2 YSLEER. Trimming left V 0 bases short and J 7 bases short, with 13 bases between. As DNA, the CDR3 is TGCGCCAGCAGCCAAGACGTGGACAGAACGAATTCACCCCTCCACTTT. Its translation: CASSQDVDRTNSPLHF.

The chain recombines TRBV5-5 with TRBJ2-3, with TRBD2 matching over 7 bases. Trimming at V came to 3 bases and at J to 2 bases, leaving 9 bases not matched to a gene. The CDR3 sequence is 16 residues long. Germline V gene lookup returns CDR1 SGHKS and CDR2 YYEKEE (reference sequence). The CDR3 is CASSSGSLAATDTQYF. In nucleotides, the CDR3 is TGTGCCAGCAGCTCGGGGTCCCTAGCGGCCACAGATACGCAGTATTTT.

The chain recombines TRBV19 with TRBJ1-5; D remains unclear. The CDR3 sequence is 14 residues long. The V end was cut by 11 bases, the J end by 7 bases, with 21 bases between. Germline V gives CDR1 LNHDA, CDR2 SQIVND (reference sequence). DNA for the CDR3: TGTGCCTCGAACCCCGCCGTGTACCAGCAGCCCCAGCATTTT. Protein: CASNPAVYQQPQHF.

Details on this clone: A junction boundary mismatches the germline segment, possibly from a read error. The chain recombines TRBV5-5 with TRBJ1-2; no reliable D call. Germline CDR1 SGHKS, CDR2 YYEKEE (reference sequence). The CDR3 contains 13 residues. The DNA of the CDR3 is TGTGCCAGCAGCCGGTTGCCCCTCCACGAGGGCCGCTTC. Translating gives CASSRLPLHEGRF.

The rearrangement joins TRBV5-8 to TRBJ1-4, with D perhaps TRBD1 (5 bases). Trimming pared 6 bases from V and 0 bases from J, leaving 18 bases between. The CDR3 consists of 17 residues. CDR1 and CDR2 (germline): SGHTS, YDEGEE. The DNA of the CDR3 is TGTGCCAGCACCCCCCGTCGGGGGTCCCCAACTAATGAAAAACTGTTTTTT. Its protein product is CASTPRRGSPTNEKLFF.

The gene calls are TRBV4-3 and TRBJ1-1; the D is unclear. The CDR3 totals 15 residues. Per germline, CDR1 LGHNA and CDR2 YSLEER. Trimming took 4 bases from V and 6 from J, leaving 18 bases between them. CDR3 amino acids: CASSPPGGGWPEAFF. In DNA form, the CDR3 reads TGCGCCAGCAGCCCCCCGGGTGGAGGGTGGCCTGAAGCTTTCTTT.

Remarks on this clone: The junction shows a germline mismatch at one end, possibly a read error. The genes are TRBV7-7 and TRBJ2-7, with 15 bases fitting TRBD2. The CDR3 length is 18 residues. CDR1 SSHAT and CDR2 FNYEAQ come from the germline V gene (reference sequence). The CDR3: CASSRGLAGGRSPYEQYF. The CDR3 DNA reads as TGTGCTAGCAGCCGGGGACTAGCGGGAGGTCGAAGCCCCTACGAGCAGTACTTC. The full variable domain, in which reference TRBV7-7 and TRBJ2-7 provide the parts outside the CDR3, is GAGVSQSPRYKVTKRGQDVTLRCDPISSHATLYWYQQALGQGPEFLTYFNYEAQPDKSGLPSDRFSAERPEGSISTLTIQRTEQRDSAMYRCASSRGLAGGRSPYEQYFGPGTRLTVT.

V is TRBV3-1 (or the pseudogene TRBV3-2) and J is TRBJ2-1, with TRBD2 identical over 13 bases. The CDR3 runs to 16 residues. The ends lost 4 bases at V and 5 bases at J; junction bases unmatched: 5. The germline CDR1 and CDR2 sequences are LGHDT and YNNKEL (reference sequence). The CDR3 region is CASSLPGLAGDNEQFF. CDR3 coding DNA: TGTGCCAGCAGCCTCCCCGGACTAGCGGGAGACAATGAGCAGTTCTTC.

The J gene is TRBJ1-4, the V gene TRBV30; D perhaps matches TRBD1 (5 bases). The length of the CDR3 is 15 residues. Trimming pared 2 bases from V and 7 bases from J, leaving 17 bases between. Germline CDR1 GTSNPN, CDR2 SVGIG (reference sequence). In DNA form, the CDR3 reads TGTGCCTGGAGTCCGCATGGGGGGGTGGTTGAAAAACTGTTTTTT. Protein: CAWSPHGGVVEKLFF.

This CDR3 is CASSYYRDTSDNEQFF. In DNA, the CDR3 is TGTGCCAGCAGTTACTACCGGGACACCAGTGACAATGAGCAGTTCTTC. The chain uses TRBV6-5 and TRBJ2-1; D may be TRBD1 (6 bases). The CDR3 runs 16 residues. V was shortened by 1 base and J by 5 bases, with 15 bases between the two germline ends. Germline V gene sequence: CDR1 MNHEY, CDR2 SVGAGI.

This chain joins TRBV5-1 and TRBJ2-5, with D maybe TRBD1 (5 bases). With 3 bases removed from V and 3 bases from J, the gap between germline ends came to 9 bases. In germline, CDR1 is SGHRS, CDR2 YFSETQ. The length of the CDR3 is 13 residues. CDR3: CASSSDIEETQYF. In nucleotides, the CDR3 is TGCGCCAGCAGCTCGGACATTGAAGAGACCCAGTACTTC.

The chain couples TRBV19 to TRBJ2-1; 7 bases line up with TRBD2. Germline V gives CDR1 LNHDA, CDR2 SQIVND (reference sequence). The CDR3 consists of 14 residues. Losses at the gene ends were 9 bases for V and 0 bases for J; bases not matched to a gene: 5. In DNA form, the CDR3 reads TGTGCCAGCACCTCTAGCGGCTCCTACAATGAGCAGTTCTTC. The encoded protein is CASTSSGSYNEQFF.